The sequence of this TCR beta chain was determined in a study of shared clonotypes between healthy human individuals. Across the study: Aged 18 to 49, the donors were two women and a few men.

Around 220 ng DNA, 25,000 to 35,000 T cell genomes, went into each sorted-subset replicate PCR. Profiled with immunoSEQ multiplex PCR; TCRdb holds only in-frame clones, not every one. The repertoire includes some 2.1 million clones, 95% of them detected once, and 0.13% sits in the top ten. Germline V gene data show CDR1 as MNHEY and CDR2 as SVGAGI. The CDR3 runs 13 residues. The V end lost 6 bases, the J end lost 13 bases, and 21 bases lay between the germline ends. As to this clone: Antigen: not known.

Study-level points and caveats: When compared with the clonotypes that were shared by all four sorted-subset donors, the non-shared clonotypes turned out to have lower generation probabilities. Memory subsets generally showed lower estimated richness than naive subsets.

The source material was naive CD4+ T cells sorted from blood. Indicated subset: CD45RA+ positively selected. The receptor comes from a man between 18 and 29 years old in good health. V usage is TRBV6-5 and J usage is TRBJ1-1; D is unclear. The CDR3 DNA reads as TGTGCCAGCAGCCGGAACCCAGACGCGGTTGGTTTCTTT. This translates into CASSRNPDAVGFF.